Following are 10 T cell receptor beta chains from one sample sequenced in a study of blood T cell repertoires in COVID-19. Method: immunoSEQ multiplex PCR; TCRdb's copy keeps in-frame clones and lacks some. In the table there are roughly 310,000 clones, around 87% of which are singletons. Sequencing used peripheral blood. The receptor source for this set is a woman aged 45-65 years with active or convalescent COVID-19.

The chain is built from TRBV2 and TRBJ2-3; TRBD2 agrees at 7 bases. Germline V gene data show CDR1 as SNHLY and CDR2 as FYNNEI. Trimming removed 2 bases from V and 6 bases from J; junction bases left unmatched: 11. This CDR3 spans 16 amino acids. The CDR3 region has the DNA TGTGCCAGCAGTGAATTGCTAGGCAGGGAGGGTGATACGCAGTATTTT. Translation gives CASSELLGREGDTQYF.

J is TRBJ2-1 and V is TRBV19, with 8 positions matching TRBD1. The V segment lost 4 bases and the J segment 5 bases; nucleotides outside the gene matches: 10. The CDR3 has 16 residues. Germline V gives CDR1 LNHDA, CDR2 SQIVND (reference sequence). CDR3 sequence: CASSRDRGTGNNEQFF. Written as DNA, the CDR3 is TGTGCCAGTAGTAGGGATCGGGGGACAGGTAACAATGAGCAGTTCTTC. The whole variable domain, remainder taken from reference TRBV19 and TRBJ2-1, is DGGITQSPKYLFRKEGQNVTLSCEQNLNHDAMYWYRQDPGQGLRLIYYSQIVNDFQKGDIAEGYSVSREKKESFPLTVTSAQKNPTAFYLCASSRDRGTGNNEQFFGPGTRLTVL.

This clone showed up just once. This sequence joins TRBV3-1 (or the pseudogene TRBV3-2) and TRBJ1-3, with 7 nucleotides matching TRBD1. CDR3 length: 16 amino acids. Trimming took 3 bases from V and 0 from J; bases not matched to a gene: 5. Germline assignment: CDR1 LGHDT and CDR2 YNNKEL (reference sequence). The CDR3 DNA is TGTGCCAGCAGCCAGACAGGGCCTACCTCTGGAAACACCATATATTTT. This gives the protein CASSQTGPTSGNTIYF.

The gene calls are TRBV4-3 and TRBJ2-1; no clear D. CDR1 LGHNA and CDR2 YSLEER come from the germline V gene. Trimming took off 0 bases at V and 8 bases at J, with 8 bases between the two ends. This CDR3 has 13 residues. CDR3 sequence reads: CASSQDRRDEQFF. The CDR3 nucleotides read TGCGCCAGCAGCCAAGATCGCCGAGATGAGCAGTTCTTC.

The chain is built from TRBV10-3 and TRBJ2-2; 9 positions match TRBD1. This CDR3 contains 15 residues. The V gene end was trimmed by 4 bases and the J gene end by 2 bases; junction bases not matched to a gene: 2. The germline gives CDR1 ENHRY, CDR2 SYGVKD. The DNA for the CDR3 is TGTGCCATCAGTGGGGGACAGGGAAACACCGGGGAGCTGTTTTTT. It encodes CAISGGQGNTGELFF.

This clone was observed a handful of times. This chain links TRBV28 with TRBJ2-2; 8 bases line up with TRBD1. The junction had 8 bases not matched to a gene; V was cut back by 4 bases and J by 4 bases. Germline CDR1 MDHEN, CDR2 SYDVKM. This CDR3 is 16 amino acids long. Here the CDR3 reads CASSSPLGQVTGELFF. In nucleotides, the CDR3 is TGTGCCAGCAGTTCTCCGTTGGGACAGGTCACCGGGGAGCTGTTTTTT.

V usage is TRBV5-1 and J usage is TRBJ2-3; 8 positions agree with TRBD1. Per germline, CDR1 SGHRS and CDR2 YFSETQ. With V trimmed by 0 bases and J by 5 bases, 5 bases remained unmatched. The CDR3 is made up of 15 amino acids. CDR3 DNA: TGCGCCAGCAGCTTGGTAGGCAGGGGGCGAGATACGCAGTATTTT. Protein: CASSLVGRGRDTQYF.

The gene calls are TRBV7-8 and TRBJ2-5, with 9 bases identical to TRBD2. This CDR3 comprises 15 residues. V shed 1 base and J 5 bases; nucleotides not matched to a gene: 5. The V gene's germline CDR1 is SGHVS and CDR2 FQNEAQ. CDR3 sequence: CASSLEASGVETQYF. CDR3 DNA: TGTGCCAGCAGCTTAGAGGCTAGCGGGGTTGAGACCCAGTACTTC.

This chain connects TRBV6-4 to TRBJ2-5; the match to TRBD2 covers 7 bases. V shed 3 bases, J shed 1 base, and the junction held 8 bases outside the gene matches. In germline, CDR1 is MRHNA, CDR2 SNTAGT. The CDR3 length is 16 residues. The CDR3 DNA is TGTGCCAGCAGTGAGCGTGGCGGGGGAACCCAAGAGACCCAGTACTTC. It translates to CASSERGGGTQETQYF.

This chain joins TRBV27 and TRBJ2-7; D is perhaps TRBD1 (5 bases). Germline CDR1 and CDR2: MNHEY and SMNVEV (reference sequence). Trimming removed 3 bases from V and 3 bases from J, with 12 bases in between. The CDR3 totals 14 residues. The CDR3 DNA follows: TGTGCCAGCAGTTTTACGGACAATTTCTACGAGCAGTACTTC. As protein: CASSFTDNFYEQYF.